The 27 T cell receptor beta chains below were found in one sample sequenced in a study of blood T cells in healthy people across ages (dated by TCRdb to 2013 to 2016). To prepare the library, 5' RACE was applied. These reads were obtained on an Illumina HiSeq 2500. A second about 7 to 11 cycle PCR used a sample-barcoded 5' primer and a J-beta primer mix. TCRdb reprocessed the public reads (quality trimming at Q25 with fastp, clone calling with MiXCR) and kept in-frame beta chains. Each entry merges the rows of one CDR3 protein and shows their most common DNA and genes. This sample comprises more than 650,000 distinct CDR3 sequences, 22% of them detected only once. The top ten clones comprise roughly a fifth of the sample. The material sequenced was blood. The receptors were sampled from a man between 65 and 85 years old in good health.

J is TRBJ1-2 and V is TRBV6-6; D is unclear. The germline V gene has CDR1 MNHNY and CDR2 SVGAGI (reference sequence). Deletions cut 7 bases from V and 8 bases from J, with 26 bases between. The CDR3 totals 16 residues. The CDR3 bases are TGTGCCAGCACCGACGGGAACCGGTCTCAACGAGGAGGCTACACCTTC. This codes for CASTDGNRSQRGGYTF.

The chain recombines TRBV7-2 with TRBJ2-3; TRBD2 matches at 12 bases. CDR3 length equals 17 residues. V lost 3 bases to trimming and J lost 0 bases; unmatched junction nucleotides: 4. Germline V gene sequence: CDR1 SGHTA, CDR2 FQGNSA. The CDR3 reads CASSFGLAGGSTDTQYF. CDR3 sequence (DNA): TGTGCCAGCAGCTTTGGTCTAGCGGGGGGGAGCACAGATACGCAGTATTTT.

The chain recombines TRBV12-3 or TRBV12-4 with TRBJ2-1; 10 bases line up with TRBD2. The end of the DNA aligns better with TRBJ2-7, so the J call may be wrong. This CDR3 has 16 amino acids. The CDR3 sequence: CASSLSASGSSYEQYV. CDR3 coding DNA: TGTGCCAGCAGCTTGTCGGCTAGCGGGAGCTCCTACGAGCAGTACGTC.

This clonotype has only one observation. The chain uses TRBV5-1 and TRBJ1-2; D gene ambiguous. Germline V gene lookup returns CDR1 SGHRS and CDR2 YFSETQ. Trimming shortened V by 0 bases and J by 11 bases, and 17 bases separated the two germline ends. This CDR3 is built from 14 residues. The CDR3 nucleotides are TGCGCCAGCAGCTTGGGAAAAGCTCTAACGGGGTACACCTTC. Amino acids: CASSLGKALTGYTF.

This clonotype has only a few counts. The chain has TRBV30 and TRBJ1-2; D is uncertain. CDR1 is GTSNPN, CDR2 SVGIG, per germline (reference sequence). CDR3 length equals 13 residues. The V end was cut by 0 bases, the J end by 4 bases, with 9 bases between. The CDR3: CAWSVQGIYGYTF. The CDR3 region has the DNA TGTGCCTGGAGTGTACAAGGGATCTATGGCTACACCTTC.

This clonotype turned up a few times. This chain connects TRBV28 to TRBJ1-2, with D hard to call. This CDR3 spans 15 amino acids. The germline V gene encodes CDR1 MDHEN and CDR2 SYDVKM. V gave up 3 bases and J gave up 2 bases, with 13 bases separating them. This CDR3 is CASSFSTTPNYGYTF. CDR3 coding DNA: TGTGCCAGCAGTTTTAGCACTACACCCAACTATGGCTACACCTTC.

This sequence joins TRBV20-1 and TRBJ2-1; no firm D call. This CDR3 comprises 16 residues. Germline V lookup: CDR1 DFQATT, CDR2 SNEGSKA (reference sequence). V lost 6 bases and J lost 0, with 18 bases in between. This CDR3 reads CSARIHRPGSYNEQFF. In nucleotides, the CDR3 is TGCAGTGCGAGAATCCACCGACCAGGCTCCTACAATGAGCAGTTCTTC.

The sample holds many counts of this clonotype. The chain joins TRBV6-5 to TRBJ2-3, with 7 bases aligning to TRBD2. This CDR3 comprises 14 residues. CDR1 and CDR2 from the germline V gene are MNHEY and SVGAGI. V dropped 6 bases and J dropped 1; count of bases not matched to a gene: 4. The DNA for the CDR3 is TGTGCCAGCAGCAAGAGCGGGGGCACAGATACGCAGTATTTT. It specifies CASSKSGGTDTQYF.

This clonotype occurred a few times. The chain is built from TRBV11-2 and TRBJ2-5; D is perhaps TRBD1 or TRBD2 (5 bases each). The CDR3 consists of 15 residues. The V end lost 0 bases, the J end lost 5 bases, and 13 bases lay between the germline ends. Germline lookup yields CDR1 SGHAT and CDR2 FQNNGV. CDR3 amino acids: CASSLEGTARETQYF. The CDR3 nucleotides read TGTGCCAGCAGCTTAGAGGGGACCGCTAGGGAGACCCAGTACTTC.

The chain is built from TRBV9 and TRBJ1-2; unclear D gene. The CDR3 consists of 15 residues. The V gene's germline CDR1 is SGDLS and CDR2 YYNGEE. V dropped 1 base and J dropped 8 bases, with 18 bases sitting between them. The CDR3: CASSVPGTPSSGYTF. The CDR3 bases are TGTGCCAGCAGCGTACCCGGAACGCCGTCATCGGGCTACACCTTC.

The genes are TRBV12-3 or TRBV12-4 and TRBJ2-5, with D perhaps matching TRBD1 (5 bases). The DNA end lines up better with TRBJ2-7; the J call may be wrong. The CDR3 sequence is 14 residues long. As DNA, the CDR3 is TGTGCCAGCAGTTCCGACAGAGACACCTACGAGCAGTACTTC. Amino acid sequence: CASSSDRDTYEQYF.

DNA for the CDR3: TGTGCCAGCTCACCAGCGTGGGGTGGCCAGCCCCAGCATTTT. Amino acid sequence: CASSPAWGGQPQHF. The rearrangement uses TRBV18 and TRBJ1-5; D not resolved. The CDR3 loop spans 14 amino acids. Germline lookup yields CDR1 KGHSH and CDR2 LQKENI. Deletions cut 2 bases from V and 7 bases from J, with 12 bases between.

This clonotype was observed a handful of times. The chain employs TRBV11-1 and TRBJ1-2; D gene ambiguous. CDR1 and CDR2 from the germline V gene are SGHAT and FQDESV (reference sequence). Trimming removed 5 bases at V and 3 bases at J, with 10 bases between. The CDR3 is made up of 13 amino acids. As DNA, the CDR3 is TGTGCCAGCAGCCAACCCGCCCACTATGGCTACACCTTC. Translation: CASSQPAHYGYTF.

This clonotype has only a few counts. The gene calls are TRBV20-1 and TRBJ2-1, with 13 nucleotides matching TRBD2. Looked up from germline, CDR1 is DFQATT and CDR2 is SNEGSKA (reference sequence). This CDR3 contains 20 residues. V lost 1 base, J lost 0 bases, and 12 bases stayed unmatched. This chain's CDR3 is CSARVYSGLAGSSSYNEQFF. The DNA for the CDR3 is TGCAGTGCTAGAGTGTACTCGGGACTAGCGGGGTCCAGCTCCTACAATGAGCAGTTCTTC.

In its sample, this clonotype was seen a few times. The chain couples TRBV3-1 to TRBJ2-6; 9 nucleotides align to TRBD1. This CDR3 contains 20 residues. Unmatched junction bases numbered 12, after V lost 3 bases and J lost 0 bases. Germline V gene sequence: CDR1 LGHDT, CDR2 YNNKEL (reference sequence). In DNA, the CDR3 is TGTGCCAGCAGCCACATGAGACGGACAGGGGCCCCCTCTGGGGCCAACGTCCTGACTTTC. This translates into CASSHMRRTGAPSGANVLTF.

CDR3 bases: TGTGCCAGCAGCCAGGGGTTGGGGCCCCTGGGCACTGAAGCTTTCTTT. Residues: CASSQGLGPLGTEAFF. The chain employs TRBV3-1 and TRBJ1-1, with D possibly TRBD1 on 5 matching bases. Germline CDR1 is LGHDT and CDR2 is YNNKEL (reference sequence). Trimming shortened V by 3 bases and J by 4 bases, and 18 bases separated the two germline ends. The CDR3 loop spans 16 amino acids.

The chain joins TRBV29-1 to TRBJ2-5; D unclear. The J call may be incorrect, as the DNA end agrees better with TRBJ2-7. Germline V lookup: CDR1 SQVTM, CDR2 ANQGSEA. The CDR3 runs 15 residues. The CDR3 spells CSVWTSSMAPYEQYV. The CDR3 region has the DNA TGCAGCGTTTGGACGTCTTCGATGGCCCCCTACGAGCAGTACGTC.

CDR3 residues: CASSRDGDFYGYTF. CDR3 sequence (DNA): TGTGCCAGCAGCCGGGACGGAGACTTCTATGGCTACACCTTC. The V call is TRBV7-9, the J call TRBJ1-2, with D perhaps TRBD1 (5 bases). The CDR3 loop spans 14 amino acids. Trimming shortened V by 5 bases and J by 4 bases, and 14 bases separated the two germline ends. Per the germline V gene, CDR1 is SEHNR and CDR2 is FQNEAQ (reference sequence).

This chain joins TRBV5-1 and TRBJ2-1; 7 bases match TRBD2. This CDR3 region has 12 residues. V lost 5 bases, J lost 9 bases, and 5 bases stayed unmatched. The germline V gene encodes CDR1 SGHRS and CDR2 YFSETQ. In nucleotides, the CDR3 is TGCGCCAGCAGTGAGGGAGGGGTTGAGCAGTTCTTC. Amino acids: CASSEGGVEQFF.

The table lists this clonotype with many counts. CDR3 protein: CASSLQGNTGELFF. CDR3 bases: TGTGCCAGCAGCCTACAGGGGAACACCGGGGAGCTGTTTTTT. The gene calls are TRBV7-9 and TRBJ2-2; D may be TRBD1 (6 bases). The germline V gene has CDR1 SEHNR and CDR2 FQNEAQ (reference sequence). V lost 5 bases and J lost 1, with 8 bases in between. This CDR3 spans 14 amino acids.

This clonotype has at least ten counts. The chain combines TRBV4-3 with TRBJ2-4; TRBD2 aligns across 7 bases. V shed 1 base and J 5 bases; nucleotides not matched to a gene: 20. Germline loops: CDR1 LGHNA, CDR2 YSLEER. The CDR3 totals 20 residues. The CDR3: CASSQGYLGGVLAYQNIQYF. CDR3 nucleotide sequence: TGCGCCAGCAGCCAAGGCTATTTGGGAGGGGTACTAGCCTACCAAAACATTCAGTACTTC.

This chain connects TRBV20-1 to TRBJ2-5; TRBD2 matches at 8 bases. The J call is doubtful: the DNA matches TRBJ2-1 better. Germline V CDR1 and CDR2: DFQATT, SNEGSKA (reference sequence). The CDR3 contains 15 residues. The chain's CDR3 is CSATPGGAYFDEQFF. For the CDR3, the DNA is TGCAGTGCCACGCCCGGGGGGGCCTATTTCGATGAGCAGTTCTTC.

This rearrangement joins TRBV12-3 or TRBV12-4 to TRBJ2-1; no clear D gene. CDR3 size: 11 residues. The V gene lost 7 bases and the J gene lost 5 bases, with 6 bases spanning the gap. In nucleotides, the CDR3 is TGTGCCAGCACTCTACACAATGAGCAGTTCTTC. Translation gives CASTLHNEQFF.

The sample holds a few counts of this clonotype. The chain recombines TRBV20-1 with TRBJ1-2, with D unresolved. The CDR3 is 14 amino acids. Trimming removed 3 bases from V and 0 bases from J, with 11 bases in between. CDR1 and CDR2 from the germline V gene are DFQATT and SNEGSKA (reference sequence). In nucleotides, the CDR3 is TGCAGTGCTAGCGAAGGGCCAACTAACTATGGCTACACCTTC. Amino acid sequence: CSASEGPTNYGYTF.

This clonotype showed up just once. The V and J genes are TRBV12-3 or TRBV12-4 and TRBJ1-5; D is uncertain. The CDR3 sequence is 15 residues long. The ends were cut back, 4 bases at V and 1 base at J, with 11 bases in the middle. CDR3 in amino acids: CASSYGLDSNQPQHF. DNA of the CDR3: TGTGCCAGCAGTTATGGACTGGACAGCAATCAGCCCCAGCATTTT.

This sequence joins TRBV20-1 and TRBJ1-3; no firm D call. CDR3 length equals 17 residues. Germline assignment: CDR1 DFQATT and CDR2 SNEGSKA (reference sequence). The V end lost 3 bases, the J end lost 0 bases, and 18 bases lay between the germline ends. CDR3 nucleotides: TGCAGTGCTAGCGGCCCAAACCCCTTTAGCTCTGGAAACACCATATATTTT. Translation: CSASGPNPFSSGNTIYF.

J is TRBJ1-2 and V is TRBV2, with D perhaps matching TRBD1 (5 bases). The CDR3 sequence is 16 residues long. Germline V gene sequence: CDR1 SNHLY, CDR2 FYNNEI. Trimming stripped 4 bases from V and 1 base from J, with 16 bases between. DNA for the CDR3: TGTGCCAGCAGTGCGGTCGGGGGTGCCAATAACTATGGCTACACCTTC. It encodes CASSAVGGANNYGYTF.